The clone carrying this TCR beta chain was recorded many times. CDR1 LGHNA and CDR2 YNFKEQ come from the germline V gene. V lost 1 base to trimming and J lost 2 bases; unmatched junction nucleotides: 3. There are 15 residues in the CDR3. MiXCR was run by TCRdb on the 5' RACE reads, yielding one entry per CDR3 protein. The repertoire holds 55,000 to 65,000 distinct CDR3 sequences, with around 3.8% as singletons. The data were taken from a study of neurological immune-mediated disorders. The wider study: Of the approximately 34 patients with multiple sclerosis, some 31 had relapsing-remitting MS, whereas the remaining 3 had secondary progressive MS.

The material sequenced was PBMCs. This sequence joins TRBV4-2 and TRBJ2-7, with 9 bases aligning to TRBD2. This receptor was taken from a woman in her 50s with multiple sclerosis. CDR3 nucleotide sequence: TGTGCCAGCAGCCAAGTTTCTAGCGGGACCTACGAGCAGTACTTC. Translating it yields CASSQVSSGTYEQYF.